This TCR beta chain emerged from a study of blood T cell repertoires in COVID-19. This table comes from immunoSEQ multiplex PCR, and its TCRdb copy is limited to in-frame clones, with some not included. The data show approximately 270,000 clones, under 85% seen once. The TCR sequence derives from a human donor with COVID-19, enrolled during active disease. The donor label of this sample is uncertain. Sequenced input: peripheral blood.

The CDR3 protein is CASSGDRDGYTF. The CDR3 bases are TGTGCCAGCAGCGGAGACAGGGACGGCTACACCTTC. The rearrangement joins TRBV12-3 or TRBV12-4 to TRBJ1-2; 7 positions match TRBD1. V shed 6 bases and J 8 bases; nucleotides not matched to a gene: 6. This CDR3 is 12 amino acids long.